These 7 T cell receptor beta chains were sequenced from one sample in a study of cytomegalovirus exposure and HLA in healthy donors. Produced via immunoSEQ multiplex PCR; TCRdb's table is partial and in-frame only. The sample holds around 120,000 clones, approximately 90% seen once. The sequenced sample consisted of PBMCs. These receptors were taken from a man between 18 and 29 years old in good health and CMV-seropositive.

This clone occurred a few times. The chain carries TRBV6-5 and TRBJ1-5, with D hard to call. V lost 6 bases and J 6 bases, leaving 12 bases between the germline ends. CDR1 is MNHEY, CDR2 SVGAGI, per germline. This CDR3 comprises 13 residues. The CDR3 nucleotides are TGTGCCAGCAGGTCGACCCGGGGTCAGCCCCAGCATTTT. Its translation: CASRSTRGQPQHF.

V gene TRBV2 combines with J gene TRBJ2-2; 9 nucleotides line up with TRBD2. Trimming took 6 bases from V and 3 from J; bases not matched to a gene: 8. Germline lookup yields CDR1 SNHLY and CDR2 FYNNEI. This CDR3 has 16 amino acids. The CDR3 coding sequence is TGTGCCAGCAGGCTTCTAGCGGGGAGGGACACCGGGGAGCTGTTTTTT. Encoded protein: CASRLLAGRDTGELFF.

The chain recombines TRBV5-1 with TRBJ1-1; 7 nucleotides match TRBD1. This CDR3 is built from 15 residues. Germline assignment: CDR1 SGHRS and CDR2 YFSETQ. V was clipped by 0 bases and J by 1 base; unmatched bases: 3. The CDR3 nucleotides are TGCGCCAGCAGCTTGGCCGGGACAGAGAACACTGAAGCTTTCTTT. Amino acids: CASSLAGTENTEAFF.

The chain uses TRBV6-1 and TRBJ2-7, with 12 bases that match TRBD2. The V segment lost 0 bases and the J segment 2 bases; nucleotides outside the gene matches: 5. There are 17 residues in the CDR3. Germline CDR1 reads MNHNS; CDR2 reads SASEGT. The CDR3 DNA is TGTGCCAGCAGTGAAGCCGCACTAGCGGGGGGCACCTACGAGCAGTACTTC. It translates to CASSEAALAGGTYEQYF.

This clone was seen ten or more times. The J gene is TRBJ2-1, the V gene TRBV7-2, with TRBD2 identical over 11 bases. CDR3 length: 16 amino acids. CDR1 SGHTA and CDR2 FQGNSA come from the germline V gene. The ends lost 5 bases at V and 4 bases at J; junction bases unmatched: 7. The CDR3 is CASSKTGTSGYNEQFF. The CDR3 bases are TGTGCCAGCAGCAAAACCGGGACTAGCGGTTACAATGAGCAGTTCTTC.

The rearrangement joins TRBV10-1 to TRBJ2-2; D perhaps matches TRBD2 (5 bases). This CDR3 has 14 amino acids. Germline V CDR1 and CDR2: WNHNN, SYGVQD (reference sequence). V lost 6 bases and J lost 5, with 13 bases in between. DNA for the CDR3: TGCGCCAGCAGGGAAGGGAGTGGTACCGGGGAGCTGTTTTTT. Translated, it gives CASREGSGTGELFF.

The V and J genes are TRBV4-1 and TRBJ1-3; unclear D gene. Trimming left V 0 bases short and J 0 bases short, with 6 bases between. The V gene's germline CDR1 is MGHRA and CDR2 YSYEKL. CDR3 size: 15 residues. The CDR3, as DNA: TGCGCCAGCAGCCAAGATGAGTCCTCTGGAAACACCATATATTTT. Residues: CASSQDESSGNTIYF.